This T cell receptor (beta chain) emerged from a study of beta chain features in type 1 diabetes. Looking at the study overall: Regarding age, gender and cell yields, patients proved similar to healthy donors.

It was one heparinised blood draw, averaging about 0.12 L, that each donor gave. The investigators reverse transcribed all of the isolated RNA, so they sequenced expressed TCRB transcripts. The repertoire was sequenced with immunoSEQ multiplex PCR; TCRdb's copy has only in-frame clones and lacks some. The data contain around 500,000 clones, 11% of them singletons. General study points: In every one of the four CD4+ subsets, TCRB CDR3s were moderately but significantly shorter in Type 1 diabetes patients.

The CDR3 is made up of 15 amino acids. Trimming removed 7 bases from V and 0 bases from J, with 14 bases in between. Germline V gene data show CDR1 as PRHDT and CDR2 as FYEKMQ (reference sequence). This clone was recorded many times. What it binds is unknown. The chain has TRBV13 and TRBJ2-3; D is uncertain. Specimen: naive CD4+ T cells from blood. The clonotype originates from a woman aged 18-29 years in good health. CDR3: CASTHYGRSTDTQYF. As DNA, the CDR3 is TGTGCCAGCACCCATTACGGGCGAAGCACAGATACGCAGTATTTT.